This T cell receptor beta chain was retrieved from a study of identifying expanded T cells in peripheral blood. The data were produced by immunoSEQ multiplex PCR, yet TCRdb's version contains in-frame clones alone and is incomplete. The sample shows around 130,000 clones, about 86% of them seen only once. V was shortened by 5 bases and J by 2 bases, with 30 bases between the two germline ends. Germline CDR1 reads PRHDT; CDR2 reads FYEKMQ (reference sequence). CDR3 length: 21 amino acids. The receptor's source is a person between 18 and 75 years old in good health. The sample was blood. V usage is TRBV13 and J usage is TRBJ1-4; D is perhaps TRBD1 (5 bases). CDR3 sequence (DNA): TGTGCCAGCAGCCCCCGCCACAGTCGGAGGGGCAGCGGGCGGACTAATGAAAAACTGTTTTTT. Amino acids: CASSPRHSRRGSGRTNEKLFF.